What follows are 32 T cell receptor beta chains derived from one specimen sequenced in a study of identical twins. TCRdb used MiXCR to reprocess the 5' RACE reads, holding one entry per CDR3 protein. The sample records hundreds of thousands of distinct CDR3 sequences, roughly 24% being singletons. In addition, the sample was reused for a study of T cells expressing NK-cell markers.

Sequencing was done on a sample of CD4+ T cells sorted from blood. The receptors derive from a woman under 30 in good health.

In its sample, this clonotype was seen a few times. The chain has TRBV6-1 and TRBJ2-1; 12 positions agree with TRBD1. Losses at the gene ends were 5 bases for V and 5 bases for J; bases not matched to a gene: 4. Germline CDR1 is MNHNS and CDR2 is SASEGT. The CDR3 consists of 15 residues. Written as DNA, the CDR3 is TGTGCCAGCAGTACAGGGACAGGGGGCAACAATGAGCAGTTCTTC. This translates into CASSTGTGGNNEQFF.

This rearrangement joins TRBV27 to TRBJ1-4; 10 nucleotides line up with TRBD1. Germline CDR1 and CDR2: MNHEY and SMNVEV (reference sequence). V lost 3 bases, J lost 8 bases, and 3 bases stayed unmatched. The length of the CDR3 is 14 residues. CDR3 DNA sequence: TGTGCCAGCAGTTTCGACAGGGGGCAAGAAAAACTGTTTTTT. It codes for CASSFDRGQEKLFF. The full variable domain, in which reference TRBV27 and TRBJ1-4 provide the parts outside the CDR3, is EAQVTQNPRYLITVTGKKLTVTCSQNMNHEYMSWYRQDPGLGLRQIYYSMNVEVTDKGDVPEGYKVSRKEKRNFPLILESPSPNQTSLYFCASSFDRGQEKLFFGSGTQLSVL.

The V and J genes are TRBV5-1 and TRBJ2-1; 10 bases are shared with TRBD2. J lost 15 bases, V lost 0 bases, and 6 bases had no gene match. The CDR3 contains 13 residues. Germline values: CDR1 SGHRS, CDR2 YFSETQ. DNA of the CDR3: TGCGCCAGCAGCTTGGAACTAGCGGGGAGGAGGTTCTTC. It specifies CASSLELAGRRFF.

In this sample, this clonotype turned up a few times. V and J are TRBV5-1 and TRBJ2-7, with 9 positions matching TRBD1. There are 14 residues in the CDR3. Germline trimming cut 3 bases from V and 4 bases from J; bases unmatched to any gene: 5. Germline V gene lookup returns CDR1 SGHRS and CDR2 YFSETQ. The CDR3 reads CASSYGTGNYEQYF. The CDR3 DNA reads as TGCGCCAGCAGCTACGGGACAGGGAATTACGAGCAGTACTTC. The full variable domain, rest sourced from reference TRBV5-1 and TRBJ2-7, is KAGVTQTPRYLIKTRGQQVTLSCSPISGHRSVSWYQQTPGQGLQFLFEYFSETQRNKGNFPGRFSGRQFSNSRSEMNVSTLELGDSALYLCASSYGTGNYEQYFGPGTRLTVT.

This clonotype was found a few times. Here the CDR3 reads CASSNYRTGASQPQHF. The CDR3 region has the DNA TGTGCCAGCTCTAATTATCGGACAGGGGCGTCTCAGCCCCAGCATTTT. The V and J genes are TRBV5-8 and TRBJ1-5; TRBD1 matches 9 bases. Germline CDR1 SGHTS, CDR2 YDEGEE. V lost 7 bases, J lost 6 bases, and 14 bases stayed unmatched. This CDR3 is 16 amino acids long.

J is TRBJ1-1 and V is TRBV25-1; possibly TRBD1 for D (5 bases). This CDR3 contains 12 residues. The V gene's germline CDR1 is MGHDK and CDR2 SYGVNS. The V gene lost 7 bases and the J gene lost 4 bases, with 10 bases spanning the gap. The CDR3 DNA reads TGTGCCAGCACGGGGGGATCCACTGAAGCTTTCTTT. Translating it yields CASTGGSTEAFF.

V and J are TRBV5-7 and TRBJ1-1, with D hard to call. TRBV5-7 is filed as an ORF, its function uncertain. Between the trimmed V and J ends, which lost 1 base and 7 bases, there was a span of 14 bases. The CDR3 spans 14 residues. CDR3 sequence reads: CASSLCRREHEAFF. CDR3 nucleotides: TGTGCCAGCAGCTTGTGCCGACGCGAGCATGAAGCTTTCTTT.

CDR3 in amino acids: CAGEGWVQETQYF. DNA of the CDR3: TGTGCCGGCGAGGGGTGGGTACAAGAGACCCAGTACTTC. The chain joins TRBV6-1 to TRBJ2-5; D may correspond to TRBD1 or TRBD2 (5 bases each). Germline lookup yields CDR1 MNHNS and CDR2 SASEGT. Trimming stripped 11 bases from V and 2 bases from J, with 15 bases between. The CDR3 contains 13 residues.

This clonotype appeared a few times. This rearrangement joins TRBV9 to TRBJ1-2, with a tentative D call TRBD1 (5 bases). The CDR3 has 14 residues. Germline lookup yields CDR1 SGDLS and CDR2 YYNGEE. V was trimmed by 1 base and J by 2 bases, leaving 9 bases between them. CDR3 sequence: CASSVQTANYGYTF. The CDR3 DNA is TGTGCCAGCAGCGTACAGACAGCAAACTATGGCTACACCTTC.

This clonotype was seen a handful of times. This chain links TRBV5-1 with TRBJ2-7; 9 bases line up with TRBD2. Germline loops: CDR1 SGHRS, CDR2 YFSETQ. Trimming at V came to 5 bases and at J to 2 bases, leaving 2 bases not matched to a gene. The CDR3 length is 13 residues. Here the CDR3 DNA reads TGCGCCAGCAGGGGCGGGAGGGCCTACGAGCAGTACTTC. The encoded protein is CASRGGRAYEQYF.

This clonotype showed up just a few times. CDR3 region: CASRSDVDTGELFF. The CDR3 DNA is TGTGCCAGCAGAAGTGACGTCGACACCGGGGAGCTGTTTTTT. The chain joins TRBV12-3 or TRBV12-4 to TRBJ2-2; the D is unclear. The CDR3 has 14 residues. Trimming stripped 6 bases from V and 3 bases from J, with 11 bases between.

The CDR3 here is CASRRGIADTQYF. The DNA of the CDR3 is TGTGCCAGCCGGAGGGGAATCGCAGATACGCAGTATTTT. The V call is TRBV2, the J call TRBJ2-3; D is perhaps TRBD2 (6 bases). Trimming removed 8 bases from V and 4 bases from J, with 13 bases in between. Germline CDR1 reads SNHLY; CDR2 reads FYNNEI. The CDR3 is made up of 13 amino acids. Together with reference TRBV2 and TRBJ2-3, the CDR3 gives the full variable domain: EPEVTQTPSHQVTQMGQEVILRCVPISNHLYFYWYRQILGQKVEFLVSFYNNEISEKSEIFDDQFSVERPDGSNFTLKIRSTKLEDSAMYFCASRRGIADTQYFGPGTRLTVL.

This clonotype was observed a handful of times. This rearrangement joins TRBV15 to TRBJ2-7, with D possibly being TRBD2 (5 bases). Germline V CDR1 and CDR2: LNHNV, YYDKDF (reference sequence). V lost 1 base and J 6 bases, leaving 16 bases between the germline ends. The CDR3 has 15 amino acids. The CDR3 region has the DNA TGTGCCACCAGCAGAGGTGGGAGTAGGGAGAGCGAGCAGTACTTC. Translation: CATSRGGSRESEQYF.

The rearrangement joins TRBV6-5 to TRBJ2-3; 9 bases map to TRBD2. Germline assignment: CDR1 MNHEY and CDR2 SVGAGI. The trim removed 0 bases at V and 3 bases at J, leaving 4 bases unmatched. The CDR3 length is 16 residues. The CDR3, as DNA: TGTGCCAGCAGTTACTCAGGAGCGGGAGGAACAGATACGCAGTATTTT. Residues: CASSYSGAGGTDTQYF.

V and J are TRBV11-1 and TRBJ2-3; 10 bases are shared with TRBD2. J lost 1 base, V lost 1 base, and 8 bases had no gene match. This CDR3 has 18 residues. The V gene's germline CDR1 is SGHAT and CDR2 FQDESV (reference sequence). For the CDR3, the DNA is TGTGCCAGCAGCTTAGGGACATGGACTAGCGGTCGCACAGATACGCAGTATTTT. Residues: CASSLGTWTSGRTDTQYF. Combining the CDR3 with reference TRBV11-1 and TRBJ2-3 gives the whole variable domain EAEVAQSPRYKITEKSQAVAFWCDPISGHATLYWYRQILGQGPELLVQFQDESVVDDSQLPKDRFSAERLKGVDSTLKIQPAELGDSAMYLCASSLGTWTSGRTDTQYFGPGTRLTVL.

The gene calls are TRBV4-3 and TRBJ1-2, with D unclear. This CDR3 has 16 residues. V lost 0 bases and J lost 8, with 19 bases in between. Germline V gene sequence: CDR1 LGHNA, CDR2 YSLEER. CDR3 sequence: CASSQDPRVGIGGYTF. DNA for the CDR3: TGCGCCAGCAGCCAAGATCCGCGGGTAGGGATTGGCGGCTACACCTTC.

The chain couples TRBV5-6 to TRBJ2-7; D possibly corresponds to TRBD2 (6 bases). V lost 5 bases and J lost 3, with 15 bases in between. Germline loops: CDR1 SGHDT, CDR2 YYEEEE. The CDR3 spans 14 residues. The DNA for the CDR3 is TGTGCCAGCAGGGACTGGGACTCCTACTACGAGCAGTACTTC. The encoded protein is CASRDWDSYYEQYF.

Written as DNA, the CDR3 is TGTGCCAGCACCTATTTAGGGCTTAGCCTCTCTGGGGCCAACGTCCTGACTTTC. Translated: CASTYLGLSLSGANVLTF. The gene calls are TRBV11-1 and TRBJ2-6, with D unresolved. This CDR3 has 18 residues. CDR1 and CDR2 (germline): SGHAT, FQDESV (reference sequence). V was trimmed by 7 bases and J by 0 bases, leaving 19 bases between them.

The gene calls are TRBV20-1 and TRBJ2-4; 7 positions agree with TRBD1. V trimming: 4 bases; J trimming: 2 bases; junction bases outside the gene matches: 5. Germline CDR1 DFQATT, CDR2 SNEGSKA (reference sequence). This CDR3 spans 14 amino acids. The CDR3 DNA reads TGCAGTGCTACAGGGGGATCGACCAAAAACATTCAGTACTTC. It encodes CSATGGSTKNIQYF.

The sample holds a few counts of this clonotype. The chain combines TRBV6-2 or TRBV6-3 with TRBJ2-7; 7 bases line up with TRBD1. V lost 2 bases and J lost 5; bases outside the gene matches: 6. CDR3 length: 14 residues. Germline V CDR1 and CDR2: MNHEY, SVGEGT. CDR3 region: CASSYPGGNNEQYF. The CDR3 nucleotides are TGTGCCAGCAGTTACCCAGGGGGTAACAACGAGCAGTACTTC.

This clonotype was detected ten times or more. V usage is TRBV5-1 and J usage is TRBJ2-7; D is unclear. Germline-derived CDR1 and CDR2 are SGHRS and YFSETQ. CDR3 length: 14 residues. V shed 4 bases and J shed 1 base, with 12 bases lying between them. The CDR3 nucleotides are TGCGCCAGCAGCCCAGAACAAACGTCCTACGAGCAGTACTTC. This gives the protein CASSPEQTSYEQYF.

This clonotype was found a few times. The J gene is TRBJ2-3, the V gene TRBV5-1; 9 nucleotides match TRBD1. Germline assignment: CDR1 SGHRS and CDR2 YFSETQ. Germline trimming cut 2 bases from V and 4 bases from J; bases unmatched to any gene: 5. This CDR3 is 15 amino acids long. The CDR3 region has the DNA TGCGCCAGCAGCTTATCTGGGACAGGGTCAGATACGCAGTATTTT. It specifies CASSLSGTGSDTQYF.

This clonotype was detected only a few times. In DNA form, the CDR3 reads TGTGCCAGCAACCAACAGGGGACAGGCCTCCTAACGCAGTATTTT. This gives the protein CASNQQGTGLLTQYF. The chain links TRBV7-2 to TRBJ2-3, with TRBD1 identical over 8 bases. There are 15 residues in the CDR3. Germline V CDR1 and CDR2: SGHTA, FQGNSA. The V segment lost 7 bases and the J segment 9 bases; nucleotides outside the gene matches: 15.

The J gene is TRBJ1-1, the V gene TRBV7-9; D might be TRBD1 (5 bases). V lost 5 bases and J lost 3, with 10 bases in between. The CDR3 runs 13 residues. Germline CDR1 reads SEHNR; CDR2 reads FQNEAQ (reference sequence). The CDR3 is CASSVGGDTEAFF. In nucleotides, the CDR3 is TGTGCCAGCAGCGTGGGGGGGGACACTGAAGCTTTCTTT.

This clonotype was counted a few times. V usage is TRBV18 and J usage is TRBJ2-5; D remains unclear. Germline values: CDR1 KGHSH, CDR2 LQKENI. The germline V and J ends were trimmed by 2 bases and 5 bases, with 6 bases remaining between them. CDR3 size: 12 residues. CDR3 coding DNA: TGTGCCAGCTCACCAGGGGTGGAGACCCAGTACTTC. Its protein is CASSPGVETQYF. Using reference TRBV18 and TRBJ2-5 for the parts outside the CDR3, the full variable domain is NAGVMQNPRHLVRRRGQEARLRCSPMKGHSHVYWYRQLPEEGLKFMVYLQKENIIDESGMPKERFSAEFPKEGPSILRIQQVVRGDSAAYFCASSPGVETQYFGPGTRLLVL.

This clonotype has a handful of counts. The V gene is TRBV20-1, the J gene TRBJ2-2, with 7 bases aligning to TRBD2. Germline CDR1 reads DFQATT; CDR2 reads SNEGSKA (reference sequence). Germline trimming cut 1 base from V and 1 base from J; bases unmatched to any gene: 3. The length of the CDR3 is 15 residues. In DNA form, the CDR3 reads TGCAGTGCTAGAGCCACGGGGGGGAACACCGGGGAGCTGTTTTTT. It codes for CSARATGGNTGELFF.

This clonotype was seen more than once but under ten times. The chain is built from TRBV27 and TRBJ2-5; D may correspond to TRBD1 or TRBD2 (5 bases each). This CDR3 comprises 17 residues. Trimming removed 4 bases at V and 4 bases at J, with 22 bases between. Per germline, CDR1 MNHEY and CDR2 SMNVEV (reference sequence). The CDR3 sequence: CASSYIGTMVGRETQYF. CDR3 DNA sequence: TGTGCCAGCAGTTACATAGGGACGATGGTAGGGCGAGAGACCCAGTACTTC.

This sequence joins TRBV20-1 and TRBJ2-1; 8 bases line up with TRBD2. Looked up from germline, CDR1 is DFQATT and CDR2 is SNEGSKA (reference sequence). The junction had 5 bases not matched to a gene; V was cut back by 4 bases and J by 3 bases. The CDR3 consists of 14 residues. The CDR3 DNA reads as TGCAGTGCTACTAGCGGGCCTAGCTACAATGAGCAGTTCTTC. Protein: CSATSGPSYNEQFF.

The V call is TRBV7-6, the J call TRBJ2-1; TRBD2 matches at 9 bases. With 4 bases clipped from V and 3 bases from J, the junction kept 7 bases outside the gene matches. The germline V gene has CDR1 SGHVS and CDR2 FNYEAQ. This CDR3 region has 16 residues. The CDR3 sequence is CASSSESGRFYNEQFF. CDR3 coding DNA: TGTGCCAGCAGCTCCGAGAGCGGGAGGTTCTACAATGAGCAGTTCTTC.

This clonotype was detected ten times or more. CDR3 in DNA: TGTGCCAGCAGCCAAGATTTCTACAATGAGCAGTTCTTC. Translation gives CASSQDFYNEQFF. The chain has TRBV14 and TRBJ2-1; D gene unclear. V was trimmed by 0 bases and J by 3 bases, leaving 3 bases between them. Germline V gene sequence: CDR1 SGHDN, CDR2 FVKESK. The CDR3 length is 13 residues.

The chain combines TRBV20-1 with TRBJ2-3; 10 nucleotides match TRBD1. Per the germline V gene, CDR1 is DFQATT and CDR2 is SNEGSKA (reference sequence). The ends lost 3 bases at V and 6 bases at J; junction bases unmatched: 6. The CDR3 has 14 amino acids. Here the CDR3 DNA reads TGCAGTGCTAGCCTGACAGGGGGCATCGATACGCAGTATTTT. It yields the protein CSASLTGGIDTQYF.

The J gene is TRBJ2-5, the V gene TRBV7-8; the match to TRBD2 covers 12 bases. V trimming: 8 bases; J trimming: 5 bases; junction bases outside the gene matches: 3. Germline V gene data show CDR1 as SGHVS and CDR2 as FQNEAQ. The CDR3 length is 13 residues. CDR3 in amino acids: CASLAGGMETQYF. The CDR3 DNA is TGTGCCAGCCTAGCGGGGGGGATGGAGACCCAGTACTTC.